Shown below are 9 T cell receptor beta chains from a single sample sequenced in a study of neurological immune-mediated disorders. TCRdb reprocessed the 5' RACE reads with MiXCR, giving one entry per CDR3 protein. The data hold roughly 34,000 distinct CDR3 sequences, with about 13% observed a single time. Time point: longitudinal time-point 2. Input material: PBMCs. These receptors originate from a middle-aged woman in good health.

By share, this clonotype counts as medium-sized (0.01 to 0.1%). The chain carries TRBV5-1 and TRBJ1-1, with D possibly matching TRBD1 (5 bases). CDR1 is SGHRS and CDR2 is YFSETQ in the germline V gene. The CDR3 has 14 amino acids. V was shortened by 2 bases and J by 6 bases, with 14 bases between the two germline ends. CDR3 in DNA: TGCGCCAGCAGCTTCGACGGGTCGGGGGCTGAAGCTTTCTTT. Translating gives CASSFDGSGAEAFF. The whole variable domain, remainder taken from reference TRBV5-1 and TRBJ1-1, is KAGVTQTPRYLIKTRGQQVTLSCSPISGHRSVSWYQQTPGQGLQFLFEYFSETQRNKGNFPGRFSGRQFSNSRSEMNVSTLELGDSALYLCASSFDGSGAEAFFGQGTRLTVV.

This clonotype was found many times. V and J are TRBV27 and TRBJ2-7; the match to TRBD1 covers 9 bases. Germline V gene data show CDR1 as MNHEY and CDR2 as SMNVEV (reference sequence). V lost 2 bases and J lost 1; bases outside the gene matches: 3. The CDR3 covers 15 residues. CDR3 region: CASSLGGTGSYEQYF. The DNA for the CDR3 is TGTGCCAGCAGTTTAGGAGGGACAGGGTCCTACGAGCAGTACTTC.

This clonotype was seen repeatedly, ten times or more. CDR3 sequence: CASSTLAGVGMNEQFF. Here the CDR3 DNA reads TGTGCCAGTAGTACCCTAGCGGGAGTGGGGATGAATGAGCAGTTCTTC. The rearrangement uses TRBV19 and TRBJ2-1; 10 bases are a match to TRBD2. The CDR3 is made up of 16 amino acids. Trimming removed 4 bases from V and 7 bases from J; junction bases left unmatched: 10. Germline V gene lookup returns CDR1 LNHDA and CDR2 SQIVND (reference sequence). Full variable domain (missing parts from reference TRBV19 and TRBJ2-1): DGGITQSPKYLFRKEGQNVTLSCEQNLNHDAMYWYRQDPGQGLRLIYYSQIVNDFQKGDIAEGYSVSREKKESFPLTVTSAQKNPTAFYLCASSTLAGVGMNEQFFGPGTRLTVL.

This clonotype was seen many times. This sequence joins TRBV9 and TRBJ1-1; perhaps TRBD1 as D (6 bases). The CDR3 loop spans 14 amino acids. Per germline, CDR1 SGDLS and CDR2 YYNGEE. Trimming removed 0 bases from V and 4 bases from J, with 10 bases in between. CDR3 sequence (DNA): TGTGCCAGCAGCGTAGAACAGGGAGGCACTGAAGCTTTCTTT. Translation gives CASSVEQGGTEAFF.

Many counts were recorded for this clonotype. This chain links TRBV7-2 with TRBJ2-3, with no clear D. Trimming took 8 bases from V and 6 from J, leaving 9 bases between them. Looked up from germline, CDR1 is SGHTA and CDR2 is FQGNSA. This CDR3 spans 11 amino acids. CDR3 in DNA: TGTGCCAGCGGCCCAAAGGATACGCAGTATTTT. Translating it yields CASGPKDTQYF.

This clonotype was observed many times. The V call is TRBV4-3, the J call TRBJ1-6; D call uncertain. Germline CDR1 is LGHNA and CDR2 is YSLEER. Between the trimmed V and J ends, which lost 1 base and 9 bases, there was a span of 13 bases. This CDR3 is built from 15 residues. CDR3 nucleotide sequence: TGCGCCAGCAGCCAAGGGGAGGGATGGGGTTCACCCCTCCACTTT. This translates into CASSQGEGWGSPLHF.

This clonotype appeared many times. The V call is TRBV9, the J call TRBJ2-2; 11 bases agree with TRBD2. V dropped 2 bases and J dropped 7; count of bases not matched to a gene: 13. CDR3 length: 18 residues. The germline CDR1 and CDR2 sequences are SGDLS and YYNGEE. Here the CDR3 reads CASSVALSGGAGHGELFF. The CDR3 nucleotides are TGTGCCAGCAGCGTCGCCCTTAGCGGGGGGGCGGGACACGGGGAGCTGTTTTTT.

This clonotype was detected many times. The CDR3 bases are TGTGCCAGCAGTTACTCCGGGACAGGGGGCTACGAGCAGTACTTC. It yields the protein CASSYSGTGGYEQYF. V gene TRBV6-5 combines with J gene TRBJ2-7; 11 nucleotides agree with TRBD1. The CDR3 has 15 residues. Losses at the gene ends were 0 bases for V and 3 bases for J; bases not matched to a gene: 1. CDR1 MNHEY and CDR2 SVGAGI come from the germline V gene.

In this sample, this clonotype turned up many times. This sequence joins TRBV24-1 and TRBJ2-7; D is perhaps TRBD1 or TRBD2 (5 bases each). The V gene's germline CDR1 is KGHDR and CDR2 SFDVKD. V lost 4 bases and J lost 0, with 15 bases in between. This CDR3 comprises 16 residues. The CDR3 is CATSESAWGSSYEQYF. The CDR3 DNA reads as TGTGCCACCAGTGAATCGGCTTGGGGGAGCTCCTACGAGCAGTACTTC.